This T cell receptor beta chain was observed in a study of shared clonotypes between healthy human individuals. V was trimmed by 2 bases and J by 7 bases, leaving 17 bases between them. Germline V gene data show CDR1 as SEHNR and CDR2 as FQNEAQ (reference sequence). CDR3 size: 15 residues. TCRdb keeps only in-frame clones here, not all; method: immunoSEQ multiplex PCR. The data hold roughly 2.2 million clones, with less than 95% observed a single time. This TCR derives from a man between 18 and 29 years old in good health. Some clones in this sample may be carry-over from other donors' samples. Sequencing input: naive CD4+ T cells from PBMCs. Subset of the sample: CD45RA+ positively selected. V is TRBV7-9 and J is TRBJ1-1; D may be TRBD1 (6 bases). The CDR3 bases are TGTGCCAGCAGCTTAACCCCCACAGGACAGATTGAAGCTTTCTTT. Translating it yields CASSLTPTGQIEAFF.